This T cell receptor (beta chain) was identified during a study of cytomegalovirus exposure and HLA in healthy donors. Both 60 Vbeta primers and 13 Jbeta primers went into the PCR. This table comes from immunoSEQ multiplex PCR, and its TCRdb copy is limited to in-frame clones, with some not included. The top ten hold over 7.5% of the sample, which has 90,000 to 110,000 clones, 60% to 80% seen once. This TCR was recovered from a middle-aged woman in good health and CMV-seropositive. The sequencing input was PBMCs.

Here the CDR3 DNA reads TGCAGCGTTGGGAGGGACAGCGATCAGCCCCAGCATTTT. Its translation: CSVGRDSDQPQHF. V usage is TRBV29-1 and J usage is TRBJ1-5, with 7 positions matching TRBD1. Losses at the gene ends were 4 bases for V and 5 bases for J; bases not matched to a gene: 5. Germline V gene sequence: CDR1 SQVTM, CDR2 ANQGSEA. CDR3 length equals 13 residues. The whole variable domain, filled in from reference TRBV29-1 and TRBJ1-5, reads SAVISQKPSRDICQRGTSLTIQCQVDSQVTMMFWYRQQPGQSLTLIATANQGSEATYESGFVIDKFPISRPNLTFSTLTVSNMSPEDSSIYLCSVGRDSDQPQHFGDGTRLSIL.